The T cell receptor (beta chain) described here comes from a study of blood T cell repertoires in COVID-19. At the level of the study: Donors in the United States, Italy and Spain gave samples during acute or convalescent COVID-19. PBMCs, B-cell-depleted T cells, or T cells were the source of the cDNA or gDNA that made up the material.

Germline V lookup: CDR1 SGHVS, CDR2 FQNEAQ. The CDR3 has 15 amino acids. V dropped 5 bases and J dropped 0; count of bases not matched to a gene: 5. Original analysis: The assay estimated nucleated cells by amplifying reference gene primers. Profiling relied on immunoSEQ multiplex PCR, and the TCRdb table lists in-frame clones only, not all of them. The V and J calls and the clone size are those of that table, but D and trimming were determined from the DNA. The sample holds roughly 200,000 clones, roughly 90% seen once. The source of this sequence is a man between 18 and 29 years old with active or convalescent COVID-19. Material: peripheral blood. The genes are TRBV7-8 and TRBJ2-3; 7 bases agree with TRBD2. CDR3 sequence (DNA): TGTGCCAGCAGCCCAAATAGCGGGAGCACAGATACGCAGTATTTT. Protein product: CASSPNSGSTDTQYF.